The 21 T cell receptor beta chains given below trace back to one sample, sequenced in a study of blood T cell repertoires in COVID-19. Sequenced by immunoSEQ multiplex PCR; TCRdb stores in-frame clones only, minus some. The sample lists just over 300,000 clones, approximately 86% occurring once. Material for sequencing was PBMCs or T cells enriched from blood (not recorded which). These receptor sequences come from a woman aged 18-29 years who had recovered from COVID-19.

This chain connects TRBV7-8 to TRBJ2-2; tentative D call: TRBD1 (6 bases). In germline, CDR1 is SGHVS, CDR2 FQNEAQ. V shed 5 bases and J shed 8 bases, with 12 bases lying between them. The CDR3 loop spans 13 amino acids. CDR3 bases: TGTGCCAGCAGCGCTACAGGGTCAGGGGAGCTGTTTTTT. This gives the protein CASSATGSGELFF.

V gene TRBV27 combines with J gene TRBJ2-1; 13 nucleotides line up with TRBD2. CDR3 size: 16 residues. Germline CDR1 and CDR2: MNHEY and SMNVEV (reference sequence). The V and J ends lost 6 bases and 9 bases, in that order; junction bases with no gene match: 11. The CDR3 reads CASSPVGLAGLREQFF. The CDR3 DNA reads as TGTGCCAGCAGCCCCGTGGGACTAGCGGGGTTACGTGAGCAGTTCTTC.

The chain has TRBV28 and TRBJ1-4; D is undetermined. V lost 11 bases and J 0 bases, leaving 7 bases between the germline ends. Germline CDR1 is MDHEN and CDR2 is SYDVKM. This CDR3 has 12 amino acids. CDR3 coding DNA: TGTGCCCACAGTGCAACTAATGAAAAACTGTTTTTT. This encodes CAHSATNEKLFF.

The sample holds one count of this clone. J is TRBJ2-5 and V is TRBV28, with TRBD1 matching over 8 bases. CDR3 size: 14 residues. The germline V gene has CDR1 MDHEN and CDR2 SYDVKM. With 11 bases clipped from V and 1 base from J, the junction kept 9 bases outside the gene matches. This CDR3 reads CADRGLGSQETQYF. In DNA form, the CDR3 reads TGTGCCGACAGGGGATTGGGGTCCCAAGAGACCCAGTACTTC. The complete variable domain, with remaining parts taken from reference TRBV28 and TRBJ2-5, reads DVKVTQSSRYLVKRTGEKVFLECVQDMDHENMFWYRQDPGLGLRLIYFSYDVKMKEKGDIPEGYSVSREKKERFSLILESASTNQTSMYLCADRGLGSQETQYFGPGTRLLVL.

The rearrangement links TRBV15 to TRBJ2-7; maybe TRBD1 (5 bases). This CDR3 comprises 13 residues. The germline V and J ends were trimmed by 1 base and 3 bases, with 7 bases remaining between them. The germline gives CDR1 LNHNV, CDR2 YYDKDF (reference sequence). CDR3 sequence: CATSRATVYEQYF. CDR3 in DNA: TGTGCCACCAGCAGAGCGACAGTCTACGAGCAGTACTTC. Looking up the rest from reference TRBV15 and TRBJ2-7 gives the full variable domain: DAMVIQNPRYQVTQFGKPVTLSCSQTLNHNVMYWYQQKSSQAPKLLFHYYDKDFNNEADTPDNFQSRRPNTSFCFLDIRSPGLGDTAMYLCATSRATVYEQYFGPGTRLTVT.

The chain combines TRBV3-1 (or the pseudogene TRBV3-2) with TRBJ1-4; TRBD1 aligns across 8 bases. This CDR3 contains 18 residues. Looked up from germline, CDR1 is LGHDT and CDR2 is YNNKEL (reference sequence). V lost 4 bases to trimming and J lost 7 bases; unmatched junction nucleotides: 17. Here the CDR3 reads CASSPTGAGGDSGEKLFF. The DNA of the CDR3 is TGTGCCAGCAGCCCGACAGGGGCAGGGGGCGACAGCGGTGAAAAACTGTTTTTT.

The CDR3 is CASSLPRDSLPGDEQFF. CDR3 sequence (DNA): TGCGCCAGCAGCTTGCCTCGGGACAGCCTCCCTGGGGATGAGCAGTTCTTC. This rearrangement joins TRBV5-1 to TRBJ2-1, with 7 bases aligning to TRBD1. The J segment lost 8 bases and the V segment lost 1 base, leaving 15 bases of the junction unmatched. This CDR3 contains 17 residues. Germline V lookup: CDR1 SGHRS, CDR2 YFSETQ.

This chain uses TRBV9 with TRBJ2-5, with 10 bases that match TRBD1. The CDR3 has 16 amino acids. Germline CDR1 is SGDLS and CDR2 is YYNGEE. J was trimmed by 5 bases and V by 5 bases; bases with no gene match: 12. The CDR3 protein is CASSPRPDRGWETQYF. The DNA of the CDR3 is TGTGCCAGCAGTCCCCGTCCGGACAGGGGGTGGGAGACCCAGTACTTC.

V and J are TRBV7-9 and TRBJ1-1, with 7 bases aligning to TRBD1. With V trimmed by 6 bases and J by 0 bases, 7 bases remained unmatched. CDR1 and CDR2 from the germline V gene are SEHNR and FQNEAQ (reference sequence). CDR3 length: 15 residues. CDR3 bases: TGTGCCAGCAGGACTAAGGACAGGCTGAACACTGAAGCTTTCTTT. It translates to CASRTKDRLNTEAFF.

The CDR3, as DNA: TGTGCCAGCAGTGCCTACGGACAGGGAAACAATCAGCCCCAGCATTTT. Its protein product is CASSAYGQGNNQPQHF. The chain links TRBV2 to TRBJ1-5; 8 bases fit TRBD1. Germline values: CDR1 SNHLY, CDR2 FYNNEI. J lost 3 bases, V lost 4 bases, and 8 bases had no gene match. There are 16 residues in the CDR3. The variable domain in full, with the rest retrieved from reference TRBV2 and TRBJ1-5, is EPEVTQTPSHQVTQMGQEVILRCVPISNHLYFYWYRQILGQKVEFLVSFYNNEISEKSEIFDDQFSVERPDGSNFTLKIRSTKLEDSAMYFCASSAYGQGNNQPQHFGDGTRLSIL.

This clone was seen only once. This chain links TRBV15 with TRBJ2-1, with 7 bases lining up with TRBD1. V was clipped by 0 bases and J by 9 bases; unmatched bases: 8. CDR3 length: 15 amino acids. Germline assignment: CDR1 LNHNV and CDR2 YYDKDF (reference sequence). CDR3 in amino acids: CATSRDPGQDAEQFF. CDR3 nucleotides: TGTGCCACCAGCAGAGATCCCGGACAGGATGCTGAGCAGTTCTTC.

This chain uses TRBV30 with TRBJ2-7; D might be TRBD1 (7 bases). Trimming took 5 bases from V and 3 from J, leaving 14 bases between them. CDR1 and CDR2 (germline): GTSNPN, SVGIG (reference sequence). The CDR3 extends over 13 amino acids. In nucleotides, the CDR3 is TGTGCCTGGGCGGGACAGCTGATCTACGAGCAGTACTTC. Translation gives CAWAGQLIYEQYF.

This sequence joins TRBV7-9 and TRBJ2-6; 8 bases map to TRBD1. Germline CDR1 SEHNR, CDR2 FQNEAQ (reference sequence). The V gene end was trimmed by 4 bases and the J gene end by 2 bases; junction bases not matched to a gene: 1. The CDR3 is 15 amino acids. DNA of the CDR3: TGTGCCAGCAGCTCGACAGGGGCTGGGGCCAACGTCCTGACTTTC. Translation: CASSSTGAGANVLTF.

The count of this clone is one. This chain links TRBV15 with TRBJ2-7, with D possibly being TRBD1 (5 bases). CDR1 LNHNV and CDR2 YYDKDF come from the germline V gene (reference sequence). There are 14 residues in the CDR3. The V and J ends lost 5 bases and 0 bases respectively, with 11 bases between them. The CDR3 DNA is TGTGCCACCAGCTGGGGCGGTAGCTCCTACGAGCAGTACTTC. It yields the protein CATSWGGSSYEQYF.

V gene TRBV30 combines with J gene TRBJ2-3, with 7 nucleotides matching TRBD2. This CDR3 has 13 amino acids. V lost 4 bases to trimming and J lost 5 bases; unmatched junction nucleotides: 6. Germline V gene sequence: CDR1 GTSNPN, CDR2 SVGIG (reference sequence). The CDR3 loop is CAWTSSGRDTQYF. CDR3 DNA: TGTGCCTGGACGTCTAGCGGAAGAGATACGCAGTATTTT.

This chain joins TRBV24-1 and TRBJ1-2, with a possible D match to TRBD1 (5 bases). Trimming took 4 bases from V and 2 from J, leaving 10 bases between them. There are 14 residues in the CDR3. CDR1 and CDR2 (germline): KGHDR, SFDVKD. The CDR3 nucleotides read TGTGCCACCAGTGAGGCCGGGGGGAACTATGGCTACACCTTC. Translating it yields CATSEAGGNYGYTF.

The V gene is TRBV28, the J gene TRBJ2-3; 7 nucleotides align to TRBD1. The CDR3 covers 19 residues. Looked up from germline, CDR1 is MDHEN and CDR2 is SYDVKM. V trimming: 6 bases; J trimming: 1 base; junction bases outside the gene matches: 19. Written as DNA, the CDR3 is TGTGCCAGCAGCCGACCCCGCGACAAGACAGGGCTTGGCACAGATACGCAGTATTTT. Residues: CASSRPRDKTGLGTDTQYF.

The chain carries TRBV28 and TRBJ2-7, with 8 bases aligning to TRBD2. CDR1 and CDR2 from the germline V gene are MDHEN and SYDVKM. The V segment lost 7 bases and the J segment 3 bases; nucleotides outside the gene matches: 8. The CDR3 totals 14 residues. The CDR3, as DNA: TGTGCCAGCAAAGCCGGGGGGGTTCGCTACGAGCAGTACTTC. This translates into CASKAGGVRYEQYF.

The chain has TRBV15 and TRBJ1-1; unclear D gene. Germline CDR1 is LNHNV and CDR2 is YYDKDF (reference sequence). The V and J ends lost 0 bases and 0 bases respectively, with 8 bases between them. The CDR3 loop spans 15 amino acids. CDR3 region: CATSRENSLNTEAFF. The CDR3 coding sequence is TGTGCCACCAGCAGAGAAAACAGCTTGAACACTGAAGCTTTCTTT.

The rearrangement uses TRBV11-2 and TRBJ1-1, with D unclear. Per the germline V gene, CDR1 is SGHAT and CDR2 is FQNNGV. Deletions cut 1 base from V and 1 base from J, with 7 bases between. CDR3 size: 14 residues. CDR3 residues: CASSLGLPNTEAFF. The CDR3 nucleotides read TGTGCCAGCAGCTTAGGTCTACCGAACACTGAAGCTTTCTTT.

This clone turned up a few times. V usage is TRBV27 and J usage is TRBJ1-3; 7 nucleotides agree with TRBD1. The CDR3 consists of 15 residues. Germline lookup yields CDR1 MNHEY and CDR2 SMNVEV (reference sequence). V shed 4 bases, J shed 4 bases, and the junction held 7 bases outside the gene matches. CDR3 amino acids: CASSSAGTAGNTIYF. CDR3 coding DNA: TGTGCCAGCAGTTCAGCCGGGACAGCAGGAAACACCATATATTTT.